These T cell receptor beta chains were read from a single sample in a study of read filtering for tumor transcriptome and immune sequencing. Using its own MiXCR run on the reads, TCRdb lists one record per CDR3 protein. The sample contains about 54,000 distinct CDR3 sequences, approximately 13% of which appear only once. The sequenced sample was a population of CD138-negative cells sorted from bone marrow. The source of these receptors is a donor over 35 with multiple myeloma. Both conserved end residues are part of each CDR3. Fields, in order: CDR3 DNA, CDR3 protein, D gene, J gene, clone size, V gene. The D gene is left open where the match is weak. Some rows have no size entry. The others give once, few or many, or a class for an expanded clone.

TGCGCCAGCAGCCTGACGGATCGGGGTAGAGAGACCCAGTACTTC | CASSLTDRGRETQYF | . | TRBJ2-5 | many | TRBV5-1
TGTGCCAGCAGCCGTGGCCCCAGCGGGGGGGTTATCTCGGATACGCAGTATTTT | CASSRGPSGGVISDTQYF | TRBD2 | TRBJ2-3 | many | TRBV4-2
TGTGCCGGCGGTTTGACAGGGAAGGGTTCACCCCTCCACTTT | CAGGLTGKGSPLHF | TRBD1 | TRBJ1-6 | . | TRBV7-9
TGTGCCAGCTCACCATTTGGAGTTCGAGCGGGGGCGAACACCGGGGAGCTGTTTTTT | CASSPFGVRAGANTGELFF | TRBD2 | TRBJ2-2 | many | TRBV18
TGTGCCAGCAGTCCGGGACTAGCGGCTTACGAGCAGTACTTC | CASSPGLAAYEQYF | TRBD2 | TRBJ2-7 | many | TRBV2
TGTGCCAGCAGCCCGTCGGACAGGGTTATGGGTAGTGAGCAGTTCTTC | CASSPSDRVMGSEQFF | TRBD1 | TRBJ2-1 | many | TRBV28
TGTGCCAGCAGCTTAACAGGTTACACTGAAGCTTTCTTT | CASSLTGYTEAFF | . | TRBJ1-1 | many | TRBV7-3
TGTGCCAGCAGCCCCCGGCTGGGGAGGACTGAAGCTTTCTTT | CASSPRLGRTEAFF | . | TRBJ1-1 | . | TRBV2
TGTGCCAGCAGCCGGGACAGGGGGCGTGAGGAGCAGTACTTC | CASSRDRGREEQYF | TRBD1 | TRBJ2-7 | many | TRBV9
TGTGCCAGCAGCCCTATGCAGGGTCAGCCCCAGCATTTT | CASSPMQGQPQHF | . | TRBJ1-5 | many | TRBV7-3
TGCAGTGCTAATGTCGTTCCGGGACAGGGGTCGGGTGAAGCTTTCTTT | CSANVVPGQGSGEAFF | TRBD1 | TRBJ1-1 | many | TRBV20-1
TGCGCCAGCAGCTTGGACAGTCTAGGCCAGCCCCAGCATTTT | CASSLDSLGQPQHF | . | TRBJ1-5 | many | TRBV5-1
TGTGCCAGTAGTTCGAGTTTAGAGACCCAGTACTTC | CASSSSLETQYF | . | TRBJ2-5 | many | TRBV19
TGTGCCACCAGTGATTTGAAGTTCTGGGGGATCAATCAGCCCCAGCATTTT | CATSDLKFWGINQPQHF | . | TRBJ1-5 | few | TRBV24-1
TGTGCCAGCAGCTCCAGGAACTATGGCTACACCTTC | CASSSRNYGYTF | . | TRBJ1-2 | many | TRBV11-2
TGCAGTGCTAGACAACAGGGGCTTGGCGAGCAGTACTTC | CSARQQGLGEQYF | TRBD1 | TRBJ2-7 | few | TRBV20-1
TGCAGTGCTAGCCCTGCTCGCAGGGTATACAATGAGCAGTTCTTC | CSASPARRVYNEQFF | . | TRBJ2-1 | many | TRBV20-1
TGTGCCAGCAGCCGGGGCAATCAGCCCCAGCATTTT | CASSRGNQPQHF | . | TRBJ1-5 | many | TRBV2
TGTGCCAGCAGCCGAACCGCCGGGCTAGCGGGGGATACGCAGTATTTT | CASSRTAGLAGDTQYF | TRBD2 | TRBJ2-3 | many | TRBV3-1
TGCAGTGCTAGAGATCTGTTTCTGGGGGAATATTCCTACAATGAGCAGTTCTTC | CSARDLFLGEYSYNEQFF | . | TRBJ2-1 | . | TRBV20-1
TGTGCCAGCAGCGCCAGCCGACAGAATCCGAACACTGAAGCTTTCTTT | CASSASRQNPNTEAFF | . | TRBJ1-1 | many | TRBV5-6
TGCAGCGTTGAGGGGGGGGGGGCAGTCCCCACAGATACGCAGTATTTT | CSVEGGGAVPTDTQYF | . | TRBJ2-3 | few | TRBV29-1
TGCGCCAGCAGCTTGGACAGGGGGTGGAAGACTGAAGCTTTCTTT | CASSLDRGWKTEAFF | TRBD1 | TRBJ1-1 | many | TRBV5-1
TGCGCCAGCAGCCCTAGGACTAGCGGGGGTGCAGATACGCAGTATTTT | CASSPRTSGGADTQYF | TRBD2 | TRBJ2-3 | many | TRBV4-1
TGTGCCAGCAGTTTCGGGGGGAGCACCGGGGAGCTGTTTTTT | CASSFGGSTGELFF | TRBD2 | TRBJ2-2 | many | TRBV12-3/TRBV12-4
TGCGCCAGCAGCCTGGGACAGGGGACCGCTTACTTC | CASSLGQGTAYF | TRBD1 | TRBJ2-7 | . | TRBV5-1
TGTGCCAGCAGCGTAAGGGACCCCGGGGCCCAGTACTTC | CASSVRDPGAQYF | . | TRBJ2-5 | many | TRBV12-3/TRBV12-4
TGCGCCAGCAGCTTCGGGACAGGGTCGGATATGCCCCAGCATTTT | CASSFGTGSDMPQHF | TRBD1 | TRBJ1-5 | many | TRBV5-1
TGCAGTGCTAGATCAGCGGGGCCCACAGATACGCAGTATTTT | CSARSAGPTDTQYF | TRBD2 | TRBJ2-3 | many | TRBV20-1
TGTGCCACCAATGGCGGGGGTGTAGGCGAGCAGTACTTC | CATNGGGVGEQYF | TRBD2 | TRBJ2-7 | few | TRBV6-5
TGCAGTGCTAGCCCTCGGGCAGGGGGCACGGATGCGCAGTATTTT | CSASPRAGGTDAQYF | TRBD1 | TRBJ2-3 | few | TRBV20-1
TGTGCCACCAGTCTGGGGACAGGGGACGCAGATACGCAGTATTTT | CATSLGTGDADTQYF | TRBD1 | TRBJ2-3 | many | TRBV15
TGCGCCAGCACCTACTCAAGGGGAGATTATGGCTACACCTTC | CASTYSRGDYGYTF | . | TRBJ1-2 | many | TRBV5-1
TGTGCCTGCTCCGGGACAACCTATCAGCCCCAGCATTTT | CACSGTTYQPQHF | . | TRBJ1-5 | many | TRBV6-1
TGTGCCAGCGGCAGAGGACAGGGGGCCCTAAGGAACACTGAAGCTTTCTTT | CASGRGQGALRNTEAFF | TRBD1 | TRBJ1-1 | . | TRBV5-5
TGTGCCAGCAGCTCGCCTGCCGACAGGGCTCTTTACGAGCAGTACTTC | CASSSPADRALYEQYF | TRBD1 | TRBJ2-7 | many | TRBV7-8
TGCAGTGCTACAGGGTTGGGGAATCAGCCCCAGCATTTT | CSATGLGNQPQHF | . | TRBJ1-5 | many | TRBV20-1
TGTGCCAGCAGTTGGTTAGGGCCTGTAATTGGCTACGAGCAGTACTTC | CASSWLGPVIGYEQYF | . | TRBJ2-7 | . | TRBV6-2/TRBV6-3
TGCAGTGCCCGCGGGGACAGGGTTTACGAGCAGTACTTC | CSARGDRVYEQYF | TRBD1 | TRBJ2-7 | many | TRBV20-1
TGTGCCAGCAGCTCCCGACAGGGGTCTCAAGAGACCCAGTACTTC | CASSSRQGSQETQYF | TRBD1 | TRBJ2-5 | many | TRBV7-9
TGCAGTGCTAGTGGGCAGGGATTAGGTACAGATACGCAGTATTTT | CSASGQGLGTDTQYF | . | TRBJ2-3 | many | TRBV20-1
TGTGCCAGCAGTGGACCGGGACAGGGGAATTCACCCCTCCACTTT | CASSGPGQGNSPLHF | TRBD1 | TRBJ1-6 | many | TRBV12-3/TRBV12-4
TGCAGTGCGGAATCCGGGACAGGGATGGCAGATACGCAGTATTTT | CSAESGTGMADTQYF | TRBD1 | TRBJ2-3 | many | TRBV20-1
TGTGCCAGCAGCGTAGCAGTGGGGGGTAGCACAGATACGCAGTATTTT | CASSVAVGGSTDTQYF | . | TRBJ2-3 | many | TRBV9
TGCGCCAGCAGCCAAGTGCTCTTAGGGCTAATAGCCAAAAACATTCAGTACTTC | CASSQVLLGLIAKNIQYF | . | TRBJ2-4 | few | TRBV4-1
TGTGCCAGCAGTGAAGCCGAGGGTAGCACGCCGCAGTACTTC | CASSEAEGSTPQYF | . | TRBJ2-4 | few | TRBV6-1
TGCAGTGCTACGGGGACTAGCGGAACTCCTCCCTACAATGAGCAGTTCTTC | CSATGTSGTPPYNEQFF | TRBD2 | TRBJ2-1 | many | TRBV20-1
TGTGCCACCAGTGATCCCCCCATCCAGACCCAGTACTTT | CATSDPPIQTQYF | . | TRBJ2-5 | many | TRBV24-1
TGCAGTGCTAGTAAACCCTGGGGCTATAACTATGGCTTCACCTTC | CSASKPWGYNYGFTF | . | TRBJ1-2 | . | TRBV20-1
TGTGCCAGCAGCTTATGGGGGACGGATCAGCCCCAGCATTTT | CASSLWGTDQPQHF | . | TRBJ1-5 | . | TRBV7-9
TGCGCCAGCAGTCAACTAGCGGGGGGGCGTACAGATACGCAGTATTTT | CASSQLAGGRTDTQYF | TRBD2 | TRBJ2-3 | many | TRBV23-1
TGTGCCAGCAGCTTGGGGCAGGGGAGGGCAGATACGCAGTATTTT | CASSLGQGRADTQYF | . | TRBJ2-3 | . | TRBV5-4
TGTGCCAGCAGCGACAGCGACAATCAGCCCCAGCATTTT | CASSDSDNQPQHF | . | TRBJ1-5 | many | TRBV6-1